This is a list of T cell receptor beta chains from one sample in a study of blood T cell repertoires in COVID-19. The table came from immunoSEQ multiplex PCR; TCRdb's copy has only in-frame clones and leaves some out. The sample yields 80,000 to 100,000 clones, approximately 86% seen once. Specimen: peripheral blood. All receptors come from a man in his fifties or sixties with acute or convalescent COVID-19. The CDR3 runs from the conserved cysteine through the conserved F or W. The order of the fields is clone size, D gene, J gene, V gene, CDR3 protein, CDR3 DNA. The D gene is left open where the match is weak. Rows give clone size only sometimes, using once, few, many, or a class for an expanded clone.

>few|.|TRBJ1-1|TRBV18
CASSPLADTEAFF
TGTGCCAGCTCACCCCTGGCCGACACTGAAGCTTTCTTT
>.|.|TRBJ2-1|TRBV30
CACTGQGVGTSGGSEQFF
TGTGCCTGTACCGGACAGGGGGTGGGGACTAGCGGAGGGTCAGAGCAGTTCTTC
>.|TRBD2|TRBJ2-3|TRBV10-3
CAIRDPSTGGGTDTQYF
TGTGCCATCAGGGACCCTAGTACGGGAGGGGGCACAGATACGCAGTATTTT
>.|TRBD1|TRBJ1-1|TRBV2
CASSEAGQAGGTEAFF
TGTGCCAGCAGTGAAGCGGGACAGGCTGGAGGAACTGAAGCTTTCTTT
>.|.|TRBJ1-3|TRBV5-1
CASSLGPLGNTIYF
TGCGCCAGCAGCTTGGGGCCCCTGGGAAACACCATATATTTT
>.|.|TRBJ1-2|TRBV7-9
CASSLSPLRAYGYTF
TGTGCCAGCAGCTTAAGCCCACTGAGGGCCTACGGCTACACCTTC
>.|.|TRBJ1-2|TRBV6-5
CASSYSGGNYGYTF
TGTGCCAGCAGTTACTCTGGGGGGAACTATGGCTACACCTTC
>once|TRBD1|TRBJ1-1|TRBV10-3
CAISALTGAAEAFF
TGTGCCATCAGTGCCCTGACAGGGGCGGCTGAAGCTTTCTTT
>few|.|TRBJ1-3|TRBV18
CASSPTLGSRNTIYF
TGTGCCAGCTCACCCACCCTTGGGAGCCGAAACACCATATATTTT
>.|.|TRBJ2-1|TRBV20-1
CSASLSGVGYYNEQFF
TGCAGTGCTAGTTTATCAGGGGTCGGTTACTACAATGAGCAGTTCTTC
>.|TRBD1|TRBJ1-6|TRBV7-8
CASSLVQGSLTLHF
TGTGCCAGCAGTTTAGTACAGGGGTCCCTCACCCTCCACTTT
>once|TRBD2|TRBJ2-3|TRBV7-6
CASSLPGGRLTDTQYF
TGTGCCAGCAGCTTACCGGGAGGGAGACTCACAGATACGCAGTATTTT
>.|.|TRBJ1-1|TRBV7-9
CASSLLGLMNTEAFF
TGTGCCAGCAGCTTATTGGGACTCATGAACACTGAAGCTTTCTTT
>.|TRBD1|TRBJ2-2|TRBV6-2/TRBV6-3
CASSYVRQGTGELFF
TGTGCCAGCAGTTATGTAAGACAGGGCACCGGGGAGCTGTTTTTT
>.|.|TRBJ2-5|TRBV6-2/TRBV6-3
CASSTPGSGSGETQYF
TGTGCCAGCAGTACCCCGGGATCCGGGAGCGGAGAGACCCAGTACTTC
>.|TRBD2|TRBJ2-7|TRBV10-3
CAISEIAGGGYEQYF
TGTGCCATCAGTGAAATAGCGGGAGGGGGTTACGAGCAGTACTTC
>.|.|TRBJ1-1|TRBV9
CASSAPRGEAFF
TGTGCCAGCAGCGCCCCTCGCGGCGAAGCTTTCTTT
>.|TRBD1|TRBJ1-5|TRBV28
CASSFQTGTGTAPQHF
TGTGCCAGCAGTTTCCAGACCGGGACAGGGACTGCGCCCCAGCATTTT